This TCR beta chain came from a study of T cells in Graves' hyperthyroidism and ophthalmopathy. Blood sampling occurred at first hyperthyroidism diagnosis, ahead of any ophthalmopathy symptoms. This clonotype was observed a handful of times. Using RNA transcripts as the source, TCR beta CDR3 regions were amplified. Initially, a first-round RT-PCR of the TCR CDR3 employed the HTBI primer set. TCRdb re-called the multiplex PCR reads with MiXCR, one entry per CDR3 protein. Of fewer than 900,000 distinct CDR3 sequences detected, about 17% appear once; the ten largest clones hold 16%. Germline V lookup: CDR1 ENHRY, CDR2 SYGVKD. The CDR3 is 14 amino acids. V shed 6 bases, J shed 6 bases, and the junction held 4 bases outside the gene matches.

This sequence was found in a woman between 45 and 60 years old with Graves' hyperthyroidism that later progressed to Graves' ophthalmopathy. The chain combines TRBV10-3 with TRBJ2-1; 11 positions agree with TRBD1. What was sequenced was blood. The CDR3: CAIRPGQGGNEQFF. Written as DNA, the CDR3 is TGTGCCATCAGACCGGGACAGGGGGGCAATGAGCAGTTCTTC.